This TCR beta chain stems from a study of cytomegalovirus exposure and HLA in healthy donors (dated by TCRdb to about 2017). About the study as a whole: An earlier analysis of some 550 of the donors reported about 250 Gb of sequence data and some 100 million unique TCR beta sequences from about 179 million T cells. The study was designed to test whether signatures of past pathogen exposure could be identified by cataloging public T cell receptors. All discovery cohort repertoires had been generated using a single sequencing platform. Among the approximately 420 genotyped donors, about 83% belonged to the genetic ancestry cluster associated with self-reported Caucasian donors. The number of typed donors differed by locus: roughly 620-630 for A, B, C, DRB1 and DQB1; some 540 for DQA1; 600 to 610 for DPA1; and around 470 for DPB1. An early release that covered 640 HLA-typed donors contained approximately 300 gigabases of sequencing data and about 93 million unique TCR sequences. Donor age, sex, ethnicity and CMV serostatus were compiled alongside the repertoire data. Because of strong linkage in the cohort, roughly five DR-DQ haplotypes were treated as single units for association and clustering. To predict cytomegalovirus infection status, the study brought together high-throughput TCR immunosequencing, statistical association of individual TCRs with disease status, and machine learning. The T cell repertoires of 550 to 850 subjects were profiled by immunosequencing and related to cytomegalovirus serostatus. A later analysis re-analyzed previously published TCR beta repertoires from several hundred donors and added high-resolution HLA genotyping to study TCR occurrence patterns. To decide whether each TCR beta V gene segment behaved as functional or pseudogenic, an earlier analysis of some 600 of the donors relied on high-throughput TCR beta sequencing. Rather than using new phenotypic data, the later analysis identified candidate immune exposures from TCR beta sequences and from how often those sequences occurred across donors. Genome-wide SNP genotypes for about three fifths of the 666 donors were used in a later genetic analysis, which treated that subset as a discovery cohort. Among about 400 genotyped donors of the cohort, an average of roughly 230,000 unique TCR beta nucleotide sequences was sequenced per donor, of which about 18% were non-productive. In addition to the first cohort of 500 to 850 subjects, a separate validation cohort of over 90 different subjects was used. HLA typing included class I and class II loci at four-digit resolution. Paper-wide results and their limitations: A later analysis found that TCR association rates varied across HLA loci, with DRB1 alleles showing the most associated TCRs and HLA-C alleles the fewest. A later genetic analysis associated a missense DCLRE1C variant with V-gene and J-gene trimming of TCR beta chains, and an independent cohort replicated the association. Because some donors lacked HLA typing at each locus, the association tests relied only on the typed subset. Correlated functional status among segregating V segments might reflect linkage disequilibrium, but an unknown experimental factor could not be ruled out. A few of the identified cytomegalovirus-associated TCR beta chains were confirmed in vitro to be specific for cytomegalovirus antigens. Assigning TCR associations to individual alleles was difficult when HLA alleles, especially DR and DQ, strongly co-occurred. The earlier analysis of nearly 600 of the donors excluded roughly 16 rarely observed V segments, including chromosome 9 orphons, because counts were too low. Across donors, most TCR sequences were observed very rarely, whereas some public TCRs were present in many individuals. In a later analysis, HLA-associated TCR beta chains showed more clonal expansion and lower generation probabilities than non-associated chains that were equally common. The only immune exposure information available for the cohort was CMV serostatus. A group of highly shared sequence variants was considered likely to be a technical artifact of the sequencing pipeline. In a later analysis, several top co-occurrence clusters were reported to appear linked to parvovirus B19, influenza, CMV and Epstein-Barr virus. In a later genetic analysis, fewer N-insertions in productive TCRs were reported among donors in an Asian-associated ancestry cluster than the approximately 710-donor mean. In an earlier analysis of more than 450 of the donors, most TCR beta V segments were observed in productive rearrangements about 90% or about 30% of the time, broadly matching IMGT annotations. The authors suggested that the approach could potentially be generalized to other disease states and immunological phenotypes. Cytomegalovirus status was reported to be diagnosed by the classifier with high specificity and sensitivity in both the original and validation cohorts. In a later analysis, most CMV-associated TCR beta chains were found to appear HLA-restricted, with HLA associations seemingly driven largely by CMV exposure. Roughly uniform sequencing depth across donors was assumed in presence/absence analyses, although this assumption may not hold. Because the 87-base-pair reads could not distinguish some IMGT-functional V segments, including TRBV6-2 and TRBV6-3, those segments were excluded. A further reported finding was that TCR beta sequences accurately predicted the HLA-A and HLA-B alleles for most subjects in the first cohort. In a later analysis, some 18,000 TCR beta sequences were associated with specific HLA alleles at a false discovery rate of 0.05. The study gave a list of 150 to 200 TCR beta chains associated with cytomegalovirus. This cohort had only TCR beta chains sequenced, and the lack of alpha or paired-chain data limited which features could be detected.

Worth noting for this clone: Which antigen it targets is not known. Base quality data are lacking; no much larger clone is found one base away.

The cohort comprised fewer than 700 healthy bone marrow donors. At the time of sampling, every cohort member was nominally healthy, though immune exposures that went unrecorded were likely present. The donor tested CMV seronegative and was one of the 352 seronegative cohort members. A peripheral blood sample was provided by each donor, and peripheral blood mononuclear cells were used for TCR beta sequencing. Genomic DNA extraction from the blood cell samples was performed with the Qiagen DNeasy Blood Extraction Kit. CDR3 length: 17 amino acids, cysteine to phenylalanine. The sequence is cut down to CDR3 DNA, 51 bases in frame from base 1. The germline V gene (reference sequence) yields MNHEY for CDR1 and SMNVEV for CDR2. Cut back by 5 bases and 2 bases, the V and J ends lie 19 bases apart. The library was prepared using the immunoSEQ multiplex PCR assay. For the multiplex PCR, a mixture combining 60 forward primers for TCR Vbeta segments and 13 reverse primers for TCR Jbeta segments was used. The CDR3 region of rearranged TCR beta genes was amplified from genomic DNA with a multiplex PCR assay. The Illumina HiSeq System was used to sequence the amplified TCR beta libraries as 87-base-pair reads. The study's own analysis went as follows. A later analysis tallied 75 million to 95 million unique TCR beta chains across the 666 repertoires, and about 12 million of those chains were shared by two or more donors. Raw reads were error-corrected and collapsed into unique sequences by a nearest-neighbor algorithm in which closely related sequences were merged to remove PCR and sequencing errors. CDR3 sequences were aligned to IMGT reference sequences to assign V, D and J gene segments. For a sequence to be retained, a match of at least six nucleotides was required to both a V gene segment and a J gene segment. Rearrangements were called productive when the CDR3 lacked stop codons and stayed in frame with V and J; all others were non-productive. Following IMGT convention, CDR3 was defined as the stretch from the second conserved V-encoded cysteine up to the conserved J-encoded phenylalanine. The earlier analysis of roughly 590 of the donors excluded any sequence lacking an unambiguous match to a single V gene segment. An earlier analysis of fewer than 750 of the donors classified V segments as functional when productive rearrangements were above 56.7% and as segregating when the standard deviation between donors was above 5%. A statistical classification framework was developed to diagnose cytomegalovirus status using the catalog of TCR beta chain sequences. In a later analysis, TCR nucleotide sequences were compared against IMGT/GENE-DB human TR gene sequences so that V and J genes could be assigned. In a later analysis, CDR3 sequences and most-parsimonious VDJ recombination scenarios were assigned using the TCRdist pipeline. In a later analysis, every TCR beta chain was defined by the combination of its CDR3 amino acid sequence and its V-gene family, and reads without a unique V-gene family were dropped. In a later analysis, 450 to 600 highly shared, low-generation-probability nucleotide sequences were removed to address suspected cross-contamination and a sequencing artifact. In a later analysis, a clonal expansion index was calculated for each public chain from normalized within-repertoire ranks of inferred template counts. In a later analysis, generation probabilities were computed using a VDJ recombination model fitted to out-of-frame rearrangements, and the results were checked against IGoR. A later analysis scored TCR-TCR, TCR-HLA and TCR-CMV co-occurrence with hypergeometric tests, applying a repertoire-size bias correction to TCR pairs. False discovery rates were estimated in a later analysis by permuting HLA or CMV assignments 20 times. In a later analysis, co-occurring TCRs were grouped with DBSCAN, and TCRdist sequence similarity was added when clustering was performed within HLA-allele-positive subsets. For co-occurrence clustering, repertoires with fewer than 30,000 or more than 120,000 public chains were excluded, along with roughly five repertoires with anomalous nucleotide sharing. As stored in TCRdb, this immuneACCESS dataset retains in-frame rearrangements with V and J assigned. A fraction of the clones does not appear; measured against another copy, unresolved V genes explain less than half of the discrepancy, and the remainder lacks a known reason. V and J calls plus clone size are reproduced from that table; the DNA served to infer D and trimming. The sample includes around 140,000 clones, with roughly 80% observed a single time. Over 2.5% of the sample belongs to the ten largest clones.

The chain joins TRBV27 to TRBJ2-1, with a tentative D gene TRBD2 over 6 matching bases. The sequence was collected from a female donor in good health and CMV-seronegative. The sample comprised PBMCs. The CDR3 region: CASSPRDFADAYNEQFF. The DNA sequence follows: TGTGCCAGCAGTCCCCGGGACTTTGCGGACGCCTACAATGAGCAGTTCTTC.